This T cell receptor beta chain came from a study of beta chain features in type 1 diabetes. The V gene's germline CDR1 is SEHNR and CDR2 FQNEAQ (reference sequence). The CDR3 is 15 amino acids. V lost 5 bases and J lost 0, with 14 bases in between. All of the isolated RNA was reverse transcribed, so expressed TCRB transcripts were sequenced. The table came from immunoSEQ multiplex PCR; TCRdb's copy has only in-frame clones and leaves some out. The sample yields a few hundred thousand clones, more than 13% seen once. This clone was found a few times. This TCR was sampled from a woman between 18 and 30 years old in good health. V gene TRBV7-9 combines with J gene TRBJ2-7; weak D call: TRBD1 (6 bases). The specimen sequenced was naive CD4+ T cells from blood. In nucleotides, the CDR3 is TGTGCCAGCAGCGCACCTACAGGGAGCTCCTACGAGCAGTACTTC. Protein sequence: CASSAPTGSSYEQYF. The full variable domain, with the rest looked up from reference TRBV7-9 and TRBJ2-7, is DTGVSQNPRHKITKRGQNVTFRCDPISEHNRLYWYRQTLGQGPEFLTYFQNEAQLEKSRLLSDRFSAERPKGSFSTLEIQRTEQGDSAMYLCASSAPTGSSYEQYFGPGTRLTVT.